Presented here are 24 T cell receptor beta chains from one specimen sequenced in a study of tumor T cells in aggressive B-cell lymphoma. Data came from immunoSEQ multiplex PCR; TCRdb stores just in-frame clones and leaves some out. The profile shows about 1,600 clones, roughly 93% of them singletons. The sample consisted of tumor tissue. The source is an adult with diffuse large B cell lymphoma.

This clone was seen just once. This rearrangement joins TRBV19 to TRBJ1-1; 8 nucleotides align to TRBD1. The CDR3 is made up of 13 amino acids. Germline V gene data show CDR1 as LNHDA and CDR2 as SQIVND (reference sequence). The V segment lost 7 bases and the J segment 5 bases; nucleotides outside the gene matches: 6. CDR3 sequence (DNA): TGTGCCAGTACTGGACAGGGATATACTGAAGCTTTCTTT. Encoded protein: CASTGQGYTEAFF.

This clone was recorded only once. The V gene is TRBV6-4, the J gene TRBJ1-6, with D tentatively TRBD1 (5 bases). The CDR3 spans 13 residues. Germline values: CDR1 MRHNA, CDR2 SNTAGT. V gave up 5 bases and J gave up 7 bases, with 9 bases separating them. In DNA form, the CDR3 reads TGTGCCAGCAGTCCACGGGGGAATTCACCCCTCCACTTT. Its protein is CASSPRGNSPLHF.

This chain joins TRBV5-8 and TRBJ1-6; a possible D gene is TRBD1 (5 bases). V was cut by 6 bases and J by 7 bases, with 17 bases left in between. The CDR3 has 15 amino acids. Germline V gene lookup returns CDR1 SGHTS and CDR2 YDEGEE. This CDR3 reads CASTPSGRGNSPLHF. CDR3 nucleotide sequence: TGTGCCAGCACCCCATCAGGAAGGGGCAATTCACCCCTCCACTTT.

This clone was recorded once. The CDR3 is CASSSETTSTDTQYF. The CDR3 DNA reads TGTGCCAGCAGTTCCGAAACAACCTCCACAGATACGCAGTATTTT. The J gene is TRBJ2-3, the V gene TRBV27; no clear D. The germline V gene encodes CDR1 MNHEY and CDR2 SMNVEV (reference sequence). The CDR3 length is 15 residues. V was trimmed by 4 bases and J by 2 bases, leaving 13 bases between them.

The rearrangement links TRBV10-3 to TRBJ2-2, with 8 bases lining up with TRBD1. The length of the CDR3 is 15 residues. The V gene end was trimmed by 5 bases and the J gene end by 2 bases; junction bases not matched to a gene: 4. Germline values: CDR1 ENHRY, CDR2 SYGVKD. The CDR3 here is CAISQGAGNTGELFF. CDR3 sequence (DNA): TGTGCCATCAGTCAGGGGGCGGGTAACACCGGGGAGCTGTTTTTT.

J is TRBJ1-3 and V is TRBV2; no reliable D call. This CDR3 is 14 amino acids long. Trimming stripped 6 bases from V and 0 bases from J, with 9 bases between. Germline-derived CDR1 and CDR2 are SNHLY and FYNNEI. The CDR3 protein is CASSEGNSGNTIYF. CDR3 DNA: TGTGCCAGCAGCGAGGGCAACTCTGGAAACACCATATATTTT.

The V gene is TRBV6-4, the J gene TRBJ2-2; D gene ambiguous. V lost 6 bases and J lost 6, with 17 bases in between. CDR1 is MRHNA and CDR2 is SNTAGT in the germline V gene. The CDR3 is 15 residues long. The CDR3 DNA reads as TGTGCCAGCAGCCGAGTCTCCTCCCCCGCCGGGGAGCTGTTTTTT. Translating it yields CASSRVSSPAGELFF.

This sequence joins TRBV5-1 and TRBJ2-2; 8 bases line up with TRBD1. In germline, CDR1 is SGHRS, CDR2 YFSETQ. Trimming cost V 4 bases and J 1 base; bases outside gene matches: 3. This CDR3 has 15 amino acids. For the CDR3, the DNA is TGCGCCAGCAGCCCAGGACAGGGGAACACCGGGGAGCTGTTTTTT. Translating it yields CASSPGQGNTGELFF.

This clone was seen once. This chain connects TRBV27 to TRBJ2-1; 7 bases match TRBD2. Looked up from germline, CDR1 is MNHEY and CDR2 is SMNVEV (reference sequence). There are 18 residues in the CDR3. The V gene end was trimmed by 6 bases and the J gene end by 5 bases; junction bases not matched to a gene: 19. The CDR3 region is CASRPPSPSRGGDNEQFF. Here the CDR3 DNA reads TGTGCCAGCAGGCCCCCCTCCCCCTCCCGCGGGGGTGACAATGAGCAGTTCTTC.

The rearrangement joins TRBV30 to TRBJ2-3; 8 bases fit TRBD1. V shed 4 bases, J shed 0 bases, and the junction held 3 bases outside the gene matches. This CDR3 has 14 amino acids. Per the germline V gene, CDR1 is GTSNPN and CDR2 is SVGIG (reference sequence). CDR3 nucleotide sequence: TGTGCCTGGACTAGGACAGGGAGCACAGATACGCAGTATTTT. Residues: CAWTRTGSTDTQYF.

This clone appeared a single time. CDR3 loop: CASEPLTSYNEQFF. In nucleotides, the CDR3 is TGTGCCAGCGAACCACTCACCTCCTACAATGAGCAGTTCTTC. The J gene is TRBJ2-1, the V gene TRBV6-1; D uncertain. This CDR3 is 14 amino acids long. Germline V lookup: CDR1 MNHNS, CDR2 SASEGT. V shed 8 bases and J shed 0 bases, with 11 bases lying between them.

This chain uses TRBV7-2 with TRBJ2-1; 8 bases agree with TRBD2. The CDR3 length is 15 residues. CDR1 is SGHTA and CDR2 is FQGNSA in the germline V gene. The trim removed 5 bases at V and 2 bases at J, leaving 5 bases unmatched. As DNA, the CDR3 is TGTGCCAGCAGCCCGGGGGGGGGCCCCTACAATGAGCAGTTCTTC. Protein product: CASSPGGGPYNEQFF. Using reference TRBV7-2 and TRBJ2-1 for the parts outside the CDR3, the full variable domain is GAGVSQSPSNKVTEKGKDVELRCDPISGHTALYWYRQSLGQGLEFLIYFQGNSAPDKSGLPSDRFSAERTGGSVSTLTIQRTQQEDSAVYLCASSPGGGPYNEQFFGPGTRLTVL.

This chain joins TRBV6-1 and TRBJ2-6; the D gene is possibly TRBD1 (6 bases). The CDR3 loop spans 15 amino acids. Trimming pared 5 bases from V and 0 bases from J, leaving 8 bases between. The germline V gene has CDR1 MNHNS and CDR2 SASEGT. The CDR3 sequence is CASSHRVSGANVLTF. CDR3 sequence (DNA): TGTGCCAGCAGTCACAGGGTCTCTGGGGCCAACGTCCTGACTTTC.

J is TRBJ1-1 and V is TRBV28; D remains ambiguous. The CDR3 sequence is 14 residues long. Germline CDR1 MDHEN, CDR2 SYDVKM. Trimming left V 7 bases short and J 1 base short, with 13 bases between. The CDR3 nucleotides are TGTGCCAGCATAGCGAGGCCAGAGAACACTGAAGCTTTCTTT. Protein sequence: CASIARPENTEAFF.

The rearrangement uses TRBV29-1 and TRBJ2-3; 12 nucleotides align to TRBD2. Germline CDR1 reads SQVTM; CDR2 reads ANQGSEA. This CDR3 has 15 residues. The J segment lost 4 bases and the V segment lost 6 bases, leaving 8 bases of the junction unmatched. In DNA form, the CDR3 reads TGCAGCGTGGGACTAGCGGGTTGGGGGTCAGATACGCAGTATTTT. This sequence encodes CSVGLAGWGSDTQYF.

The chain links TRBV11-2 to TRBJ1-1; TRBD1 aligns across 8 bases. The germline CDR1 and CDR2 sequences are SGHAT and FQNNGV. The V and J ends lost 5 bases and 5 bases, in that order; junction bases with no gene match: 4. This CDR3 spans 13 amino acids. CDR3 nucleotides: TGTGCCAGCAGCCGACAGGGGTGGACTGAAGCTTTCTTT. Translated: CASSRQGWTEAFF.

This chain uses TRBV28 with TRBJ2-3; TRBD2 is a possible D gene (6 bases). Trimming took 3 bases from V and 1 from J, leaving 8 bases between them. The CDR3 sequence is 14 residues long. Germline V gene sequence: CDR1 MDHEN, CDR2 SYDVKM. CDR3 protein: CASSFVAGTDTQYF. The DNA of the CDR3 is TGTGCCAGCAGTTTTGTAGCGGGCACAGATACGCAGTATTTT.

CDR3 protein: CASSIQGQGGNQPQHF. DNA for the CDR3: TGTGCCAGCTCAATACAAGGACAGGGAGGCAATCAGCCCCAGCATTTT. The V gene is TRBV18, the J gene TRBJ1-5; 8 nucleotides match TRBD1. This CDR3 has 16 residues. The J segment lost 2 bases and the V segment lost 5 bases, leaving 8 bases of the junction unmatched. The V gene's germline CDR1 is KGHSH and CDR2 LQKENI.

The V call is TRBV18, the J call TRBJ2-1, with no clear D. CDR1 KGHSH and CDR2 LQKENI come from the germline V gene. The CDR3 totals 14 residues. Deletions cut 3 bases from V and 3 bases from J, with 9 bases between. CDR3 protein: CASSPNRDYNEQFF. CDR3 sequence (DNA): TGTGCCAGCTCACCCAATAGAGACTACAATGAGCAGTTCTTC.

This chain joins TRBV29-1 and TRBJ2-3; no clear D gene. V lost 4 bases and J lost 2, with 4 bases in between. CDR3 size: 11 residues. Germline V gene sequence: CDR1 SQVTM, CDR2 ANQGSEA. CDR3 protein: CSVVLTDTQYF. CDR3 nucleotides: TGCAGCGTTGTCCTCACAGATACGCAGTATTTT.

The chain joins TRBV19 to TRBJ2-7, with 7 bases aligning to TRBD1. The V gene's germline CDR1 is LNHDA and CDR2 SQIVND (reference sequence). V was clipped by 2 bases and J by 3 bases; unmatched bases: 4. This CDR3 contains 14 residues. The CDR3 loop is CASSIMTGSYEQYF. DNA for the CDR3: TGTGCCAGTAGTATAATGACAGGGAGCTACGAGCAGTACTTC.

CDR3 amino acids: CASSVLPGQGSTEAFF. CDR3 nucleotides: TGTGCCAGCAGTGTTTTACCGGGACAGGGAAGCACTGAAGCTTTCTTT. The chain employs TRBV27 and TRBJ1-1, with 9 bases fitting TRBD1. The CDR3 is 16 residues long. Looked up from germline, CDR1 is MNHEY and CDR2 is SMNVEV (reference sequence). V lost 5 bases and J lost 4; bases outside the gene matches: 11.

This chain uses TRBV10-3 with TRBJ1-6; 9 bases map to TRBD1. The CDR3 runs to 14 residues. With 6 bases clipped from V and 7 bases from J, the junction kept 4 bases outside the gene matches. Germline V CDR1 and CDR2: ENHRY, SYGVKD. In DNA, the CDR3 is TGTGCCATCAGCCGGGACAGGGTAAATTCACCCCTCCACTTT. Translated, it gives CAISRDRVNSPLHF.

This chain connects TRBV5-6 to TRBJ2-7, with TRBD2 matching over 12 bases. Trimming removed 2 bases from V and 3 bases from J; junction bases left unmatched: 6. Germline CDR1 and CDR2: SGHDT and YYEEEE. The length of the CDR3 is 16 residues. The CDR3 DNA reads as TGTGCCAGCAGCTTCCGACTAGCGGGGGTGAACTACGAGCAGTACTTC. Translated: CASSFRLAGVNYEQYF.